This T cell receptor beta chain was captured by sequencing in a study of blood T cell repertoires in COVID-19. CDR3 length equals 11 residues. The V gene's germline CDR1 is MNHNY and CDR2 SVGAGI (reference sequence). Trimming shortened V by 4 bases and J by 6 bases, and 3 bases separated the two germline ends. The method was immunoSEQ multiplex PCR; TCRdb's version includes in-frame clones alone and lacks a portion of them. This sample has roughly 200,000 clones; over 70% occur once, and the top ten carry around 7%. The clonotype was recovered from a woman in her forties with COVID-19, enrolled during active disease. The sequencing input was peripheral blood. The chain has TRBV6-6 and TRBJ2-2, with D unresolved. The CDR3 sequence is CASSSAGELFF. The CDR3 nucleotides read TGTGCCAGCAGTTCGGCCGGGGAGCTGTTTTTT.